This TCR beta chain was sequenced in a study of identical twins. Each CDR3 protein gets one entry after TCRdb re-called the 5' RACE reads with MiXCR. The data show hundreds of thousands of distinct CDR3 sequences, under 8.5% seen once. Germline values: CDR1 MNHNS, CDR2 SASEGT. The ends lost 7 bases at V and 6 bases at J; junction bases unmatched: 6. The CDR3 contains 14 residues. This clonotype was seen only a few times. These same data were also listed under a study on yellow fever vaccine responses in identical twins.

The receptor was isolated from a woman under 30 in good health. Sequencing used PBMCs. The V gene is TRBV6-1, the J gene TRBJ2-3; 11 nucleotides agree with TRBD1. CDR3 coding DNA: TGTGCCAGCACCCAGAGGGACAGGGGGGATACGCAGTATTTT. This translates into CASTQRDRGDTQYF.